One sample yielded the 19 T cell receptor beta chains listed below, sequenced in a study of cytomegalovirus exposure and HLA in healthy donors. Both 60 Vbeta primers and 13 Jbeta primers went into the PCR. Method: immunoSEQ multiplex PCR; TCRdb's copy keeps in-frame clones and lacks some. In the table there are a few hundred thousand clones, 77% of which are singletons. Sequencing input: PBMCs. These receptors were collected from an older woman in good health and CMV-seropositive.

The chain is built from TRBV15 and TRBJ2-3; D remains unclear. Germline CDR1 and CDR2: LNHNV and YYDKDF (reference sequence). Trimming stripped 0 bases from V and 1 base from J, with 8 bases between. There are 15 residues in the CDR3. The CDR3 is CATSRDVAGTDTQYF. The CDR3 DNA reads TGTGCCACCAGCAGAGATGTCGCAGGCACAGATACGCAGTATTTT.

CDR3 loop: CASSALAGGGGELFF. Here the CDR3 DNA reads TGTGCCAGCAGCGCTCTAGCGGGGGGGGGCGGGGAGCTGTTTTTT. The chain recombines TRBV6-5 with TRBJ2-2, with 12 bases that match TRBD2. Trimming cost V 6 bases and J 7 bases; bases outside gene matches: 6. The CDR3 is 15 amino acids. Germline V lookup: CDR1 MNHEY, CDR2 SVGAGI.

This clone appeared a few times. V is TRBV11-3 and J is TRBJ2-5; 10 nucleotides line up with TRBD1. V lost 3 bases and J lost 3; bases outside the gene matches: 4. Germline CDR1 SGHNT, CDR2 YENEEA. The CDR3 covers 15 residues. The CDR3 DNA is TGTGCCAGCAGCTTTGCAGGGACAGGGGAAGAGACCCAGTACTTC. Translating gives CASSFAGTGEETQYF.

This rearrangement joins TRBV9 to TRBJ2-1, with a tentative D call TRBD2 (5 bases). V lost 0 bases and J 4 bases, leaving 5 bases between the germline ends. This CDR3 contains 13 residues. Germline V gene data show CDR1 as SGDLS and CDR2 as YYNGEE. CDR3 in amino acids: CASSVAGYNEQFF. DNA for the CDR3: TGTGCCAGCAGCGTAGCGGGGTACAATGAGCAGTTCTTC.

This clone showed up just once. The chain is built from TRBV11-2 and TRBJ2-3; 8 bases are a match to TRBD2. The CDR3 length is 15 residues. The J segment lost 7 bases and the V segment lost 0 bases, leaving 6 bases of the junction unmatched. From germline, CDR1 is SGHAT and CDR2 FQNNGV. CDR3 protein: CASSLDSGAVYTQYF. In DNA, the CDR3 is TGTGCCAGCAGCTTAGATAGCGGGGCAGTTTATACGCAGTATTTT. The entire variable domain, with the rest obtained from reference TRBV11-2 and TRBJ2-3, is as follows: EAGVAQSPRYKIIEKRQSVAFWCNPISGHATLYWYQQILGQGPKLLIQFQNNGVVDDSQLPKDRFSAERLKGVDSTLKIQPAKLEDSAVYLCASSLDSGAVYTQYFGPGTRLTVL.

V gene TRBV5-5 combines with J gene TRBJ2-2; no clear D gene. There are 16 residues in the CDR3. V was cut by 1 base and J by 0 bases, with 10 bases left in between. The germline V gene encodes CDR1 SGHKS and CDR2 YYEKEE (reference sequence). This chain's CDR3 is CASSLMGRPNTGELFF. In DNA, the CDR3 is TGTGCCAGCAGCTTGATGGGCAGACCGAACACCGGGGAGCTGTTTTTT.

The CDR3 sequence is CASSLAAGERSPLHF. DNA for the CDR3: TGTGCCAGCAGTTTAGCCGCAGGGGAAAGGTCACCCCTCCACTTT. V gene TRBV28 combines with J gene TRBJ1-6, with D possibly being TRBD1 (6 bases). The CDR3 loop spans 15 amino acids. Looked up from germline, CDR1 is MDHEN and CDR2 is SYDVKM. Trimming removed 2 bases from V and 10 bases from J, with 15 bases in between.

The chain combines TRBV6-1 with TRBJ1-1; D possibly corresponds to TRBD1 (6 bases). This CDR3 has 14 residues. V lost 0 bases, J lost 9 bases, and 14 bases lay in between. Germline values: CDR1 MNHNS, CDR2 SASEGT. The DNA for the CDR3 is TGTGCCAGCAGTGAAGCAGGGCGCAGGGGAAAAGCTTTCTTT. Its translation: CASSEAGRRGKAFF.

The chain links TRBV5-6 to TRBJ1-2; 7 bases map to TRBD1. With 3 bases clipped from V and 7 bases from J, the junction kept 3 bases outside the gene matches. CDR3 size: 12 residues. Germline V gives CDR1 SGHDT, CDR2 YYEEEE. The CDR3 region is CASSSTGFGYTF. The CDR3 DNA reads as TGTGCCAGCAGCTCGACAGGGTTTGGCTACACCTTC.

This clone was counted once. The chain joins TRBV7-9 to TRBJ2-1; D possibly corresponds to TRBD1 (8 bases). Trimming took off 4 bases at V and 4 bases at J, with 14 bases between the two ends. CDR3 length: 15 amino acids. Germline CDR1 SEHNR, CDR2 FQNEAQ (reference sequence). Here the CDR3 reads CASSWTGRGYNEQFF. CDR3 sequence (DNA): TGTGCCAGCAGCTGGACAGGGAGGGGTTACAATGAGCAGTTCTTC.

The V gene is TRBV30, the J gene TRBJ1-4; 8 nucleotides match TRBD1. The CDR3 sequence is 13 residues long. V lost 2 bases and J lost 8; bases outside the gene matches: 4. Germline lookup yields CDR1 GTSNPN and CDR2 SVGIG (reference sequence). The CDR3 loop is CAWSPHRGEKLFF. In nucleotides, the CDR3 is TGTGCCTGGAGTCCCCACAGGGGGGAAAAACTGTTTTTT.

The J gene is TRBJ2-1, the V gene TRBV14; 10 bases line up with TRBD2. This CDR3 contains 16 residues. The V gene's germline CDR1 is SGHDN and CDR2 FVKESK. Unmatched junction bases numbered 10, after V lost 3 bases and J lost 8 bases. Here the CDR3 reads CASSHQLAGNGHEQFF. Here the CDR3 DNA reads TGTGCCAGCAGCCACCAACTAGCGGGAAACGGCCATGAGCAGTTCTTC.

J is TRBJ1-2 and V is TRBV7-2; 11 positions match TRBD1. This CDR3 is 14 amino acids long. CDR1 and CDR2 from the germline V gene are SGHTA and FQGNSA. V lost 5 bases, J lost 7 bases, and 6 bases stayed unmatched. CDR3 protein: CASSRGQGAFGYTF. In nucleotides, the CDR3 is TGTGCCAGCAGCCGAGGACAGGGGGCTTTTGGCTACACCTTC.

The chain couples TRBV7-9 to TRBJ1-2; 8 bases are shared with TRBD1. V shed 5 bases and J 9 bases; nucleotides not matched to a gene: 8. Germline V gene data show CDR1 as SEHNR and CDR2 as FQNEAQ (reference sequence). This CDR3 region has 13 residues. The CDR3 bases are TGTGCCAGCAGCCTCCGGGACAGGCACCGCTACACCTTC. It yields the protein CASSLRDRHRYTF.

The chain is built from TRBV6-5 and TRBJ2-2; no clear D gene. V lost 5 bases, J lost 5 bases, and 12 bases lay in between. Germline values: CDR1 MNHEY, CDR2 SVGAGI. CDR3 length: 14 residues. CDR3 protein: CASSAERWTGELFF. The CDR3 DNA follows: TGTGCCAGCAGTGCAGAGAGGTGGACCGGGGAGCTGTTTTTT.

The chain recombines TRBV5-4 with TRBJ1-5; TRBD1 aligns across 10 bases. CDR1 is SGHNT and CDR2 is YYREEE in the germline V gene (reference sequence). V trimming: 4 bases; J trimming: 3 bases; junction bases outside the gene matches: 4. This CDR3 comprises 15 residues. This CDR3 is CASSAGTGVNQPQHF. In DNA, the CDR3 is TGTGCCAGCAGCGCCGGGACAGGGGTCAATCAGCCCCAGCATTTT.

This clone was counted between two and nine times. The chain employs TRBV7-9 and TRBJ2-1; 9 bases match TRBD1. V lost 5 bases and J lost 7; bases outside the gene matches: 9. The germline V gene has CDR1 SEHNR and CDR2 FQNEAQ (reference sequence). The CDR3 length is 15 residues. The CDR3 DNA sequence: TGTGCCAGCAGCGCCGGACAGGGGAGGGGTAATGAGCAGTTCTTC. It is translated as CASSAGQGRGNEQFF.

The V and J genes are TRBV19 and TRBJ1-5, with no clear D. CDR1 and CDR2 (germline): LNHDA, SQIVND (reference sequence). V lost 8 bases and J lost 7, with 15 bases in between. CDR3 length: 13 residues. The CDR3 DNA reads as TGTGCCAGTCACCCAGGCCCCCGGCAGCCCCAGCATTTT. This gives the protein CASHPGPRQPQHF.

This clone was picked up a small number of times. CDR3 sequence: CATRGQANEKLFF. Written as DNA, the CDR3 is TGTGCCACGAGGGGGCAGGCTAATGAAAAACTGTTTTTT. The V and J genes are TRBV5-4 and TRBJ1-4, with TRBD1 matching over 7 bases. Germline CDR1 and CDR2: SGHNT and YYREEE (reference sequence). This CDR3 region has 13 residues. Trimming at V came to 9 bases and at J to 3 bases, leaving 5 bases not matched to a gene.